The sequence of this T cell receptor (beta chain) was determined in a study of shared clonotypes between healthy human individuals. V was cut by 4 bases and J by 3 bases, with 8 bases left in between. The CDR3 covers 13 residues. Germline CDR1 reads MGHRA; CDR2 reads YSYEKL. The protocol was immunoSEQ multiplex PCR, while the TCRdb copy is restricted to in-frame clones and leaves out a portion. The profile covers over 300,000 clones, with about nine tenths appearing a single time and roughly 16% taken by the ten largest. The V call is TRBV4-1, the J call TRBJ2-3; no firm D call. The source is a man in his late teens or twenties in good health. The specimen was memory CD8+ T cells sorted from blood. Subset noted: CD45RO+ cells pooled with CCR7-negative TemRA cells. CDR3 loop: CASSPSNTDTQYF. CDR3 in DNA: TGCGCCAGCAGCCCCTCCAATACAGATACGCAGTATTTT.